One and the same sample provided the 28 T cell receptor beta chains below, sequenced in a study of beta chain features in type 1 diabetes. TCRB transcripts that were expressed got sequenced, as all of the isolated RNA had been reverse transcribed. Libraries were prepared by immunoSEQ multiplex PCR; TCRdb keeps only in-frame clonotypes and omits some of them. The top ten clones hold around 0.065% of a sample with about 470,000 clones, approximately 31% of them seen once. The specimen sequenced was naive CD4+ T cells from blood. The receptors come from a man younger than 35 in good health.

The chain has TRBV7-2 and TRBJ2-4; 11 bases map to TRBD2. CDR3 length: 15 residues. Trimming removed 5 bases from V and 8 bases from J; junction bases left unmatched: 8. Germline-derived CDR1 and CDR2 are SGHTA and FQGNSA. The chain's CDR3 is CASSPISSGRYIQYF. CDR3 coding DNA: TGTGCCAGCAGCCCAATCTCTAGCGGGAGGTACATTCAGTACTTC.

The chain has TRBV6-5 and TRBJ2-7; 7 bases map to TRBD1. CDR1 is MNHEY and CDR2 is SVGAGI in the germline V gene. J lost 7 bases, V lost 5 bases, and 11 bases had no gene match. The length of the CDR3 is 14 residues. The CDR3 bases are TGTGCCAGCAGTAAGCCGGGACAGCCTTGGGAGCAGTACTTC. This gives the protein CASSKPGQPWEQYF.

This clone appeared a few times. This chain links TRBV14 with TRBJ2-3; TRBD1 or TRBD2 may be the D gene (5 bases each). With 2 bases removed from V and 11 bases from J, the gap between germline ends came to 26 bases. The CDR3 covers 17 residues. The V gene's germline CDR1 is SGHDN and CDR2 FVKESK. CDR3 region: CASSQRGGLSSRAEQYF. The CDR3 DNA reads TGTGCCAGCAGCCAAAGGGGTGGACTTTCGTCAAGGGCAGAGCAGTATTTT.

To note about this clone: At the DNA level, this CDR3 is encoded by other sequences in the same sample as well. The V and J genes are TRBV5-1 and TRBJ2-3, with a tentative D call TRBD2 (5 bases). Trimming pared 3 bases from V and 5 bases from J, leaving 19 bases between. Looked up from germline, CDR1 is SGHRS and CDR2 is YFSETQ. The CDR3 has 16 amino acids. Written as DNA, the CDR3 is TGCGCCAGCAGCTCCTCCCGGGGTCTGATGAGAGATACGCAGTATTTT. Encoded protein: CASSSSRGLMRDTQYF.

A few counts support this clone. The genes are TRBV30 and TRBJ2-2, with D perhaps TRBD2 (5 bases). CDR1 and CDR2 (germline): GTSNPN, SVGIG (reference sequence). This CDR3 comprises 14 residues. The V end was cut by 5 bases, the J end by 6 bases, with 16 bases between. CDR3 sequence (DNA): TGTGCCTGGGCGCGGGCATGGAGCGCCGGGGAGCTGTTTTTT. This codes for CAWARAWSAGELFF.

The chain is built from TRBV28 and TRBJ2-7; unclear D gene. The CDR3 runs to 14 residues. V was trimmed by 7 bases and J by 4 bases, leaving 17 bases between them. From germline, CDR1 is MDHEN and CDR2 SYDVKM. CDR3 in amino acids: CASKDQGPLYEQYF. The CDR3 DNA sequence: TGTGCCAGCAAGGACCAAGGCCCCCTATACGAGCAGTACTTC.

The J gene is TRBJ2-5, the V gene TRBV6-6; 11 positions match TRBD2. The junction had 8 bases not matched to a gene; V was cut back by 6 bases and J by 5 bases. The CDR3 is 15 residues long. The germline CDR1 and CDR2 sequences are MNHNY and SVGAGI (reference sequence). The CDR3 region has the DNA TGTGCCAGCAGGGCACTAGCGGGAGAGGGGGAGACCCAGTACTTC. Translation: CASRALAGEGETQYF.

The genes are TRBV18 and TRBJ2-1, with D perhaps TRBD2 (5 bases). CDR3 size: 16 residues. The germline V gene has CDR1 KGHSH and CDR2 LQKENI. Trimming shortened V by 0 bases and J by 6 bases, and 15 bases separated the two germline ends. CDR3 nucleotide sequence: TGTGCCAGCTCACCACCGGTTAGTAGCGTGGGCAATGAGCAGTTCTTC. Translation gives CASSPPVSSVGNEQFF.

CDR3 residues: CASSFYSGAYNEQFF. The DNA of the CDR3 is TGTGCCAGCAGCTTTTATAGCGGGGCATACAATGAGCAGTTCTTC. The chain recombines TRBV7-9 with TRBJ2-1; 8 bases fit TRBD2. Trimming at V came to 3 bases and at J to 4 bases, leaving 5 bases not matched to a gene. Germline V CDR1 and CDR2: SEHNR, FQNEAQ (reference sequence). This CDR3 is built from 15 residues.

V usage is TRBV6-5 and J usage is TRBJ2-5, with D possibly being TRBD1 (5 bases). The germline V gene encodes CDR1 MNHEY and CDR2 SVGAGI. The CDR3 is made up of 14 amino acids. V lost 5 bases to trimming and J lost 5 bases, with 15 bases between them. CDR3 sequence: CASSPRQNRETQYF. CDR3 DNA sequence: TGTGCCAGCAGTCCTCGACAGAATAGGGAGACCCAGTACTTC.

This clone was counted a few times. The chain has TRBV9 and TRBJ2-1; D remains unclear. The CDR3 is 14 residues long. Germline V CDR1 and CDR2: SGDLS, YYNGEE. Trimming left V 9 bases short and J 1 base short, with 14 bases between. The CDR3 sequence is CATAGSDSYNEQFF. CDR3 in DNA: TGTGCCACAGCCGGCAGCGATTCCTACAATGAGCAGTTCTTC.

This clone showed up just a few times. This sequence joins TRBV25-1 and TRBJ2-2, with a weak D call TRBD2 (5 bases). The germline V gene has CDR1 MGHDK and CDR2 SYGVNS. The CDR3 is 13 residues long. V lost 7 bases to trimming and J lost 8 bases, with 14 bases between them. The CDR3 nucleotides are TGTGCCAGCACCCAGTCGGGGATGGGGGAGCTGTTTTTT. Translated: CASTQSGMGELFF.

The chain is built from TRBV7-9 and TRBJ1-2; TRBD1 matches at 7 bases. The V gene's germline CDR1 is SEHNR and CDR2 FQNEAQ (reference sequence). V trimming: 5 bases; J trimming: 3 bases; junction bases outside the gene matches: 6. The CDR3 consists of 14 residues. The CDR3 nucleotides are TGTGCCAGCAGCCGTGGACAGGACGACTATGGCTACACCTTC. Its protein is CASSRGQDDYGYTF.

In its sample, this clone was seen a few times. The V gene is TRBV25-1, the J gene TRBJ2-5; 12 bases line up with TRBD2. The germline V gene encodes CDR1 MGHDK and CDR2 SYGVNS. There are 16 residues in the CDR3. V dropped 1 base and J dropped 5; count of bases not matched to a gene: 5. The chain's CDR3 is CASSESTSGSRETQYF. The DNA of the CDR3 is TGTGCCAGCAGTGAATCGACTAGCGGGAGTAGGGAGACCCAGTACTTC.

This rearrangement joins TRBV19 to TRBJ1-1; D may be TRBD1 (6 bases). This CDR3 contains 13 residues. Germline V lookup: CDR1 LNHDA, CDR2 SQIVND (reference sequence). V lost 3 bases to trimming and J lost 3 bases, with 8 bases between them. The CDR3 region has the DNA TGTGCCAGTAGTATGCACAGGGACACTGAAGCTTTCTTT. Protein product: CASSMHRDTEAFF.

In its sample, this clone was seen a few times. The J gene is TRBJ2-3, the V gene TRBV4-2; possibly TRBD2 for D (5 bases). V was trimmed by 0 bases and J by 7 bases, leaving 17 bases between them. The CDR3 loop spans 16 amino acids. CDR1 is LGHNA, CDR2 YNFKEQ, per germline. CDR3 sequence reads: CASSQDASGYTNTQYF. The CDR3 region has the DNA TGTGCCAGCAGCCAAGACGCGAGCGGTTATACGAATACGCAGTATTTT.

Concerning this clone: One end of the junction fails to match germline, which may point to a read error. J is TRBJ2-1 and V is TRBV29-1, with TRBD1 matching over 7 bases. The CDR3 contains 13 residues. Germline CDR1 reads SQVTM; CDR2 reads ANQGSEA. In nucleotides, the CDR3 is TGCCGCGTCGAGGGGGCAGTCAACAATGAGCAGTTCTTC. Its protein product is CRVEGAVNNEQFF.

The chain employs TRBV30 and TRBJ1-5, with 7 bases fitting TRBD1. The CDR3 is 13 residues long. Germline CDR1 GTSNPN, CDR2 SVGIG (reference sequence). The trim removed 4 bases at V and 7 bases at J, leaving 7 bases unmatched. CDR3 coding DNA: TGTGCCTGGACAAGACAGGGAGGACAGCCCCAGCATTTT. This translates into CAWTRQGGQPQHF. Together with reference TRBV30 and TRBJ1-5, the CDR3 gives the full variable domain: SQTIHQWPATLVQPVGSPLSLECTVEGTSNPNLYWYRQAAGRGLQLLFYSVGIGQISSEVPQNLSASRPQDRQFILSSKKLLLSDSGFYLCAWTRQGGQPQHFGDGTRLSIL.

The V and J genes are TRBV2 and TRBJ2-5; 7 nucleotides align to TRBD2. The CDR3 has 17 amino acids. CDR1 and CDR2 (germline): SNHLY, FYNNEI. Trimming removed 5 bases from V and 3 bases from J; junction bases left unmatched: 15. The CDR3 region has the DNA TGTGCCAGCAGTAAAGTTTTCGGACTAGAGACCAAAGAGACCCAGTACTTC. It yields the protein CASSKVFGLETKETQYF.

V is TRBV21-1 and J is TRBJ2-1. TRBV21-1 is assigned pseudogene status. The CDR3 covers 15 residues. The DNA of the CDR3 is TGTGCCAGCAGTGGGTCTCCGCTTCCCTACAATGAGCAGTTCTTC. Amino acids: CASSGSPLPYNEQFF.

The CDR3: CASSQGQTYGYTF. Here the CDR3 DNA reads TGCGCCAGCAGCCAAGGTCAGACCTATGGCTACACCTTC. This chain joins TRBV4-1 and TRBJ1-2; D gene unclear. CDR1 is MGHRA, CDR2 YSYEKL, per germline. Trimming stripped 1 base from V and 4 bases from J, with 7 bases between. The length of the CDR3 is 13 residues.

This clone came up a few times. This sequence joins TRBV10-3 and TRBJ2-3; 8 nucleotides match TRBD2. Trimming cost V 8 bases and J 0 bases; bases outside gene matches: 7. The germline gives CDR1 ENHRY, CDR2 SYGVKD. This CDR3 spans 15 amino acids. CDR3 nucleotide sequence: TGTGCCATCTCCTCGGCTAGCGGGAGCACAGATACGCAGTATTTT. Its translation: CAISSASGSTDTQYF.

The chain couples TRBV30 to TRBJ2-7, with D uncertain. V lost 2 bases and J lost 8, with 16 bases in between. CDR1 GTSNPN and CDR2 SVGIG come from the germline V gene (reference sequence). CDR3 size: 13 residues. CDR3 nucleotide sequence: TGTGCCTGGAGTTGGGAAAGTCTTGCCCAGCAGTACTTC. It translates to CAWSWESLAQQYF.

This chain joins TRBV7-8 and TRBJ1-5; 7 positions match TRBD1. V was clipped by 10 bases and J by 7 bases; unmatched bases: 10. CDR3 size: 13 residues. CDR1 is SGHVS and CDR2 is FQNEAQ in the germline V gene. The chain's CDR3 is CATSDRDLQPQHF. CDR3 nucleotide sequence: TGTGCCACCTCAGACAGGGACTTGCAGCCCCAGCATTTT.

This clone was observed a single time. The chain's CDR3 is CASRATGALNYGYTF. CDR3 nucleotide sequence: TGTGCCAGCAGGGCGACAGGGGCGTTAAACTATGGCTACACCTTC. The chain joins TRBV14 to TRBJ1-2; 8 bases fit TRBD1. This CDR3 region has 15 residues. Per the germline V gene, CDR1 is SGHDN and CDR2 is FVKESK. V gave up 6 bases and J gave up 2 bases; unmatched junction bases: 8. The whole variable domain, remainder taken from reference TRBV14 and TRBJ1-2, is EAGVTQFPSHSVIEKGQTVTLRCDPISGHDNLYWYRRVMGKEIKFLLHFVKESKQDESGMPNNRFLAERTGGTYSTLKVQPAELEDSGVYFCASRATGALNYGYTFGSGTRLTVV.

The rearrangement links TRBV28 to TRBJ2-2, with 10 nucleotides matching TRBD2. Unmatched junction bases numbered 1, after V lost 2 bases and J lost 1 base. Per germline, CDR1 MDHEN and CDR2 SYDVKM. This CDR3 has 16 residues. The CDR3 reads CASSLRTSGNTGELFF. The CDR3 DNA is TGTGCCAGCAGTTTACGGACTAGCGGGAACACCGGGGAGCTGTTTTTT. Full variable domain (outside the CDR3, taken from reference TRBV28 and TRBJ2-2): DVKVTQSSRYLVKRTGEKVFLECVQDMDHENMFWYRQDPGLGLRLIYFSYDVKMKEKGDIPEGYSVSREKKERFSLILESASTNQTSMYLCASSLRTSGNTGELFFGEGSRLTVL.

This clone was recorded a few times. The chain carries TRBV5-1 and TRBJ2-4; TRBD1 matches at 7 bases. With 3 bases clipped from V and 1 base from J, the junction kept 7 bases outside the gene matches. This CDR3 comprises 16 residues. The germline V gene has CDR1 SGHRS and CDR2 YFSETQ. CDR3 nucleotide sequence: TGCGCCAGCAGCTCAACAGGGGTTCAGGCCAAAAACATTCAGTACTTC. Translated: CASSSTGVQAKNIQYF. The entire variable domain, with the rest obtained from reference TRBV5-1 and TRBJ2-4, is as follows: KAGVTQTPRYLIKTRGQQVTLSCSPISGHRSVSWYQQTPGQGLQFLFEYFSETQRNKGNFPGRFSGRQFSNSRSEMNVSTLELGDSALYLCASSSTGVQAKNIQYFGAGTRLSVL.

The sample holds a few counts of this clone. This chain uses TRBV29-1 with TRBJ2-5, with D tentatively TRBD1 or TRBD2 (6 bases each). The CDR3 is made up of 10 amino acids. Germline lookup yields CDR1 SQVTM and CDR2 ANQGSEA. V lost 8 bases and J lost 5, with 9 bases in between. The CDR3 region has the DNA TGCAGCCTGGGGGGCGAGACCCAGTACTTC. Its protein product is CSLGGETQYF.